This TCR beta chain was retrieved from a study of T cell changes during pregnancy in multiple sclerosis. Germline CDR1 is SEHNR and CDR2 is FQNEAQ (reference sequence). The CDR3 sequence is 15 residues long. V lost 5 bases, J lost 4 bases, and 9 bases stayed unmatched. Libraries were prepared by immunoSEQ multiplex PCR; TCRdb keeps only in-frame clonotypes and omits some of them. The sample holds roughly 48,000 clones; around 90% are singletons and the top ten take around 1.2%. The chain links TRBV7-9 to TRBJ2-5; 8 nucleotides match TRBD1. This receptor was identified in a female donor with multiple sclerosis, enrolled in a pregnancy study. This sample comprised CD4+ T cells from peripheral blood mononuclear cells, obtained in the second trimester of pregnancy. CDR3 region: CASSPMTGVRETQYF. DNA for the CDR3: TGTGCCAGCAGCCCGATGACAGGGGTCCGAGAGACCCAGTACTTC.